A selection of T cell receptor beta chains follows, all from one sample in a study of shared clonotypes between healthy human individuals. Using immunoSEQ multiplex PCR, the repertoire was profiled, and TCRdb retains in-frame clones only, with some absent. The sample has over 2,000,000 clones, roughly 93% seen once; the top ten hold around 1.7%. The sample was naive CD8+ T cells from PBMCs. The receptors originated from a man aged 18 to 29 in good health. Some clones in this sample may be carry-over from other donors' samples. Each CDR3 is given with its conserved first and last residue. Fields, in order: clone size, D gene, CDR3 length, J gene, V gene, CDR3 protein, CDR3 DNA. D genes are given only for firm matches. Size tells how often a clone was seen (once, few, many) or the class of an expanded clone, and some rows leave it out.

size: -
D: -
length: 16
J: TRBJ2-2
V: TRBV9
CDR3: CASSVNPKLSTGELFF
DNA: TGTGCCAGCAGCGTAAACCCCAAGCTTTCCACCGGGGAGCTGTTTTTT

size: -
D: -
length: 14
J: TRBJ1-3
V: TRBV28
CDR3: CASSAGGSGNTIYF
DNA: TGTGCCAGCAGTGCCGGGGGCTCTGGAAACACCATATATTTT

size: -
D: -
length: 14
J: TRBJ2-3
V: TRBV28
CDR3: CASSFSGIPDTQYF
DNA: TGTGCCAGCAGTTTTTCAGGGATCCCAGATACGCAGTATTTT

size: -
D: -
length: 12
J: TRBJ2-7
V: TRBV10-2
CDR3: CASSRASYEQYF
DNA: TGCGCCAGCAGTCGGGCCTCCTACGAGCAGTACTTC

size: -
D: -
length: 16
J: TRBJ2-3
V: TRBV7-9
CDR3: CASSPRDSLGTDTQYF
DNA: TGTGCCAGCAGCCCGAGAGACAGTTTGGGCACAGATACGCAGTATTTT

size: -
D: TRBD2
length: 16
J: TRBJ2-1
V: TRBV29-1
CDR3: CSVLTRGSRAGGEQFF
DNA: TGCAGCGTTCTAACACGCGGGAGCAGAGCCGGTGGTGAGCAGTTCTTC

size: -
D: -
length: 15
J: TRBJ2-2
V: TRBV4-3
CDR3: CASSQKAGWTGELFF
DNA: TGCGCCAGCAGCCAAAAGGCAGGGTGGACCGGGGAGCTGTTTTTT

size: -
D: -
length: 18
J: TRBJ2-6
V: TRBV5-1
CDR3: CASSLFASPSSGANVLTF
DNA: TGCGCCAGCAGCTTGTTTGCGTCTCCCAGCTCTGGGGCCAACGTCCTGACTTTC

size: -
D: TRBD1
length: 15
J: TRBJ2-1
V: TRBV27
CDR3: CASRGDRVPYNEQFF
DNA: TGTGCCAGCAGGGGTGACAGGGTACCCTACAATGAGCAGTTCTTC

size: once
D: TRBD2
length: 17
J: TRBJ2-3
V: TRBV7-3
CDR3: CASSLTLAGGTTDTQYF
DNA: TGTGCCAGCAGCTTAACCCTAGCGGGAGGAACCACAGATACGCAGTATTTT

size: -
D: TRBD1
length: 16
J: TRBJ2-3
V: TRBV27
CDR3: CASSSLGTGTTDTQYF
DNA: TGTGCCAGCAGTTCGCTCGGGACAGGGACCACAGATACGCAGTATTTT

size: -
D: TRBD1
length: 15
J: TRBJ2-3
V: TRBV10-3
CDR3: CAIREDRDRTDTQYF
DNA: TGTGCCATCAGGGAGGACAGGGACAGGACAGATACGCAGTATTTT

size: once
D: -
length: 13
J: TRBJ1-1
V: TRBV27
CDR3: CASSHTENTEAFF
DNA: TGTGCCAGCAGTCATACAGAGAACACTGAAGCTTTCTTT